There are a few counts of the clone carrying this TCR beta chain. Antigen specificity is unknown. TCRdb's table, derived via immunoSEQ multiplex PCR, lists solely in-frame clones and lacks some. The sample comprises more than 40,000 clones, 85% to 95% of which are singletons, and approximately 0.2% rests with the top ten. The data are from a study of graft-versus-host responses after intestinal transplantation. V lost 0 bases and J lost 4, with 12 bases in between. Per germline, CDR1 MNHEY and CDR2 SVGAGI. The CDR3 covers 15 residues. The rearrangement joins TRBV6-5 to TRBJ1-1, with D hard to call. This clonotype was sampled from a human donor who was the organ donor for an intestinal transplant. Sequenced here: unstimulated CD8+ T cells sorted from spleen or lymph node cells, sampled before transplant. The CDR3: CASSYSSGSVTEAFF. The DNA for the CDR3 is TGTGCCAGCAGTTACTCATCCGGGTCAGTCACTGAAGCTTTCTTT.